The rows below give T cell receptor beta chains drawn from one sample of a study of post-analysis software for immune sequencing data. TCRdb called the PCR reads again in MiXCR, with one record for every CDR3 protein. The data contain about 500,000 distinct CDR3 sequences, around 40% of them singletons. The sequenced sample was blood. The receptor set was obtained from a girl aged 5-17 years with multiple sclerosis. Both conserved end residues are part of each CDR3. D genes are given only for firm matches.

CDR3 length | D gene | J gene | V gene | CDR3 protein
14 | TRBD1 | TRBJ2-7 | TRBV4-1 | CASSHRQGRHEQYF
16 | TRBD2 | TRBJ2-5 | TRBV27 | CASSLSGLADEETQYF
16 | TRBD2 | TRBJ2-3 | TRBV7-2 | CASSLGPSGTADTQYF
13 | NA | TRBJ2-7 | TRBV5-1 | CASSLEKGLEQYF
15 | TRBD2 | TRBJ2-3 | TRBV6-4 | CASSEMAGGSDTQYF
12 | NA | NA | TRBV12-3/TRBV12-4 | CASSLGWNEQYF
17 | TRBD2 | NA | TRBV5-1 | CASSPGRLAGDRHEQYF
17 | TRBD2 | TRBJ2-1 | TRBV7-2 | CASSSHLTSGRYNEQFF
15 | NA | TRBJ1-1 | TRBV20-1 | CSVDPVMGPHAEAFF
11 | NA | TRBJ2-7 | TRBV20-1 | CSAQTSYEQYF
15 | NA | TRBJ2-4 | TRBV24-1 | CATSDPDEGQNIQYF
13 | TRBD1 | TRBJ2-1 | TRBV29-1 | CSATGGANNEQFF
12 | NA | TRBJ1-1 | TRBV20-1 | CSALPGDTEAFF
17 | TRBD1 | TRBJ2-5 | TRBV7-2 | CASSPGFSGTGLEAQYF
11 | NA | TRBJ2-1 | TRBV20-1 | CSAPLNNEQFF
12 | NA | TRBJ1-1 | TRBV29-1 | CSAQDRTSEAFF
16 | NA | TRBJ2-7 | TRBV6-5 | CASSYGPARESYEQYF
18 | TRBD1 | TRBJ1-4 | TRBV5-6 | CASSPAWATGAAREKLFF
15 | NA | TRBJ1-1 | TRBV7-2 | CASSSIRTANTEAFF
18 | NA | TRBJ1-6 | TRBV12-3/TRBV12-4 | CASSSTLRGSSYNSPLHF